Sequencing of this T cell receptor beta chain was carried out in a study of OX40 agonist ivuxolimab in advanced cancers. General study results and limits: Among T cells, CD8+ cells averaged more expanded clones than CD4+ cells.

This clone was counted ten times or more. Its antigen is still unknown. Measured with immunoSEQ multiplex PCR; TCRdb has only the in-frame clones, and not every one. The table shows roughly 58,000 clones, with approximately 80% occurring only once. CDR3 size: 13 residues. Trimming took off 1 base at V and 6 bases at J, with 9 bases between the two ends. CDR1 is LNHDA and CDR2 is SQIVND in the germline V gene (reference sequence). Source: CD4+ or CD8+ T cells sorted from blood, taken in a trial of the OX40 agonist ivuxolimab. The sequence derives from an adult with an advanced solid tumor such as melanoma, head and neck, liver or kidney cancer. The chain is built from TRBV19 and TRBJ1-2; perhaps TRBD1 as D (5 bases). CDR3 residues: CASSIAGINGYTF. The CDR3 nucleotides read TGTGCCAGTAGTATAGCAGGGATAAATGGCTACACCTTC.